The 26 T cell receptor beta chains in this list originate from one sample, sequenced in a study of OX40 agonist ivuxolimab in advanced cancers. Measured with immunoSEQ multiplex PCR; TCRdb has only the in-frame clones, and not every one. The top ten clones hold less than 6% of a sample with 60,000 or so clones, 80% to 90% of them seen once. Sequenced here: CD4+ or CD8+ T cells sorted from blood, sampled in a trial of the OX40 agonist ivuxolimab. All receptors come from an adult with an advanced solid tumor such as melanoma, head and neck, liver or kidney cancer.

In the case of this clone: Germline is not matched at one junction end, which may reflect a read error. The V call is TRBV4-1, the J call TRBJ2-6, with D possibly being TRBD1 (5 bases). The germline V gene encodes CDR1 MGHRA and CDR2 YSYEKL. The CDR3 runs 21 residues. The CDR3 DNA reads TGCGCCAGCAGCCACCCGGAGAAGGAACCGTACTGGGCCTCTGGGGCCGACGTCCTGACTTTC. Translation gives CASSHPEKEPYWASGADVLTF.

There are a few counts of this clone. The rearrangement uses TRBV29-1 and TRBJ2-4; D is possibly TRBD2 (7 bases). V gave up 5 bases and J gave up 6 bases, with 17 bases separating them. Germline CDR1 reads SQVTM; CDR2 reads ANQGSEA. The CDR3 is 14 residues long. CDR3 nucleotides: TGCAGCGTTTCCGGGACAACGGGGGGAAACATTCAGTACTTC. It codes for CSVSGTTGGNIQYF.

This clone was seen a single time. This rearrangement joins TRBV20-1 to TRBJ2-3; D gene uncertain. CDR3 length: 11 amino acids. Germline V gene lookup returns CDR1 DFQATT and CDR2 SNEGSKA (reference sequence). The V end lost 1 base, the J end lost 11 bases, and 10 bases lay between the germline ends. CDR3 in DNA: TGCAGTGCTAGAGGGGCCCCCCAGCAGTATTTT. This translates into CSARGAPQQYF.

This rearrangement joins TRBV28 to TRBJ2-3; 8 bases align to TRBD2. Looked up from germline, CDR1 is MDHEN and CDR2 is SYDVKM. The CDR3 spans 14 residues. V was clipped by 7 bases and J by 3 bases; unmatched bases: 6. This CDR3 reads CASKPGLVTDTQYF. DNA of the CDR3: TGTGCCAGCAAACCGGGACTAGTTACAGATACGCAGTATTTT.

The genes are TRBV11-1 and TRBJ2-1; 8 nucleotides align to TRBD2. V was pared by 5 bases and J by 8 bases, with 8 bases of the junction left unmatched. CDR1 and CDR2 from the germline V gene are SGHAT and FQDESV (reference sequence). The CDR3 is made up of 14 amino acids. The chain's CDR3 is CASSHQRESDEQFF. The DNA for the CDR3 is TGTGCCAGCAGCCATCAGCGGGAGAGTGATGAGCAGTTCTTC.

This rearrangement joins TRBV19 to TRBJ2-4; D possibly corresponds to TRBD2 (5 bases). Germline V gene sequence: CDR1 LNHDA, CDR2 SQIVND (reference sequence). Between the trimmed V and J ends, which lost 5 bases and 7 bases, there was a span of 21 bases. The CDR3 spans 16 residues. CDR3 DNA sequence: TGTGCCAGTAGTTTCCCGAGGCGGGCAGCTGGGAACATTCAGTACTTC. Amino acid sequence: CASSFPRRAAGNIQYF.

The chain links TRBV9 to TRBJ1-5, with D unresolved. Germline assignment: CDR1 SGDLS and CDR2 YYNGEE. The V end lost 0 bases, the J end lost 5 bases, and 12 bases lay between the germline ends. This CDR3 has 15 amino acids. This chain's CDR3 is CASSVDLGYDQPQHF. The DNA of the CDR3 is TGTGCCAGCAGCGTAGATCTCGGATACGATCAGCCCCAGCATTTT.

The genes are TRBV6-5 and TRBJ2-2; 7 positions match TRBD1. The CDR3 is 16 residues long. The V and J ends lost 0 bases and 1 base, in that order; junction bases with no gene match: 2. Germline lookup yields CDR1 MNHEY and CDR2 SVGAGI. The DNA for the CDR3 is TGTGCCAGCAGTTACTCGGGACAGTGGAACACCGGGGAGCTGTTTTTT. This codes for CASSYSGQWNTGELFF.

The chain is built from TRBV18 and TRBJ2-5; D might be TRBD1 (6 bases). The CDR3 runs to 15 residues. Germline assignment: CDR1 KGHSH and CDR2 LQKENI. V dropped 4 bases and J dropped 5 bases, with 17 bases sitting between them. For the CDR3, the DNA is TGTGCCAGCTCACGCCCGGACAGCCACCGTGAGACCCAGTACTTC. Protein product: CASSRPDSHRETQYF.

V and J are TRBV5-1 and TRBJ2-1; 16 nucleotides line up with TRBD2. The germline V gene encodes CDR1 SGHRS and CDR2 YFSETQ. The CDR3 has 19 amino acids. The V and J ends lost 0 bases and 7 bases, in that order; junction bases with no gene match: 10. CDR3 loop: CASSLGGLAGGEMANEQFF. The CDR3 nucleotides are TGCGCCAGCAGCTTGGGGGGACTAGCGGGAGGGGAAATGGCGAATGAGCAGTTCTTC.

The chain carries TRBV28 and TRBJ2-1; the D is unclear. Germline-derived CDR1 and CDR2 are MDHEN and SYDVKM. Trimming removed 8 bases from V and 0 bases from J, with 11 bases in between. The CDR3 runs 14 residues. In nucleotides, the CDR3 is TGTGCCAGCGGGCGTCCGAGCTCCTACAATGAGCAGTTCTTC. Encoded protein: CASGRPSSYNEQFF.

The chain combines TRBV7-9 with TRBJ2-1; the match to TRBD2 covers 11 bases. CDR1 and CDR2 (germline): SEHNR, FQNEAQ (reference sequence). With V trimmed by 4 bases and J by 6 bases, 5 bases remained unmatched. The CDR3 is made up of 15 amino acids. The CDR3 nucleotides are TGTGCCAGCAGCTCACTAGCGGGAGTATCCAATGAGCAGTTCTTC. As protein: CASSSLAGVSNEQFF.

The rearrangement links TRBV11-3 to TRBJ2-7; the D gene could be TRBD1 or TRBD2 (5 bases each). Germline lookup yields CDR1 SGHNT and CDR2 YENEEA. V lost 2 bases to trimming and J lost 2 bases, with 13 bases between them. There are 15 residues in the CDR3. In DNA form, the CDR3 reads TGTGCCAGCAGCTTATACGGGACGGGACCCTACGAGCAGTACTTC. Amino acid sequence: CASSLYGTGPYEQYF.

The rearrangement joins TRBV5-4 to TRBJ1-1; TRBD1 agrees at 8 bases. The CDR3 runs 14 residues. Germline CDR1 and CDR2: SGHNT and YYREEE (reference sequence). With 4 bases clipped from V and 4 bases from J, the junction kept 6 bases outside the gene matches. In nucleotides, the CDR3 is TGTGCCAGCAGCCCAGGGGGCTCAAGCACTGAAGCTTTCTTT. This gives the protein CASSPGGSSTEAFF.

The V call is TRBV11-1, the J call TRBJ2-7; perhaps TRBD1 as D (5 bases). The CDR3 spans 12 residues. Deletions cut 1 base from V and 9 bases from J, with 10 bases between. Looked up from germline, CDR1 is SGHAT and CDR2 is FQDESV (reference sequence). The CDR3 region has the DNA TGTGCCAGCAGCTTAGAAGGGGTACGGCAGTACTTC. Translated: CASSLEGVRQYF.

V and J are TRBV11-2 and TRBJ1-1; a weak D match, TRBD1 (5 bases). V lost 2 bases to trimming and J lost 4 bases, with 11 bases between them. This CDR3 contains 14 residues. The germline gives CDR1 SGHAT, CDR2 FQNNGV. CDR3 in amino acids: CASSLKGGGTEAFF. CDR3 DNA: TGTGCCAGCAGCTTAAAAGGTGGGGGCACTGAAGCTTTCTTT.

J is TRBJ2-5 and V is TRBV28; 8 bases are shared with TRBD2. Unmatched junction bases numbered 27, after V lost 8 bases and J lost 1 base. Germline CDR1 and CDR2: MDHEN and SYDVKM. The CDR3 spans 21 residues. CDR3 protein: CASLPNPGGAGSLGGQETQYF. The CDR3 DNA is TGTGCCAGCCTTCCCAACCCGGGAGGGGCGGGCAGCCTAGGGGGCCAAGAGACCCAGTACTTC.

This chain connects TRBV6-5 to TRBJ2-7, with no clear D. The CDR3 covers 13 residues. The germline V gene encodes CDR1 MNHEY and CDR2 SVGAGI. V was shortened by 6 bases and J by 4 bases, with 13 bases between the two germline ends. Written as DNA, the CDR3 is TGTGCCAGCAGCCCCGGACGGCGATACGAGCAGTACTTC. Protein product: CASSPGRRYEQYF.

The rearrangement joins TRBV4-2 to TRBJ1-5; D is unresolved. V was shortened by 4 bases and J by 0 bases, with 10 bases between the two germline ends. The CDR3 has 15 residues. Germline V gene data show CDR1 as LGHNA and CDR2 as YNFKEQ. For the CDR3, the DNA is TGTGCCAGCAGCCCAGCCTGGGGTAGCAATCAGCCCCAGCATTTT. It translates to CASSPAWGSNQPQHF.

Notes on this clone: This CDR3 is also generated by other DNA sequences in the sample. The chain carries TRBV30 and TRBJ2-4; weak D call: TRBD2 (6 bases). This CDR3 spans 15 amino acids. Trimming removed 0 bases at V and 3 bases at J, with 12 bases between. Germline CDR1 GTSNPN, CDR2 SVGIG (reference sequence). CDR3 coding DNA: TGTGCCTGGAGTGTTCGGAGGGTCGACAAAAACATTCAGTACTTC. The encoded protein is CAWSVRRVDKNIQYF.

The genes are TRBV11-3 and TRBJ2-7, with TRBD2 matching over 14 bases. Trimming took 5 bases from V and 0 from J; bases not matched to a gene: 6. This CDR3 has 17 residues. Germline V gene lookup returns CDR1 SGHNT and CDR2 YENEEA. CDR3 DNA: TGTGCCAGCAGCCGCAATGGGACTAGCGGGGGCTCCTACGAGCAGTACTTC. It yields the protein CASSRNGTSGGSYEQYF.

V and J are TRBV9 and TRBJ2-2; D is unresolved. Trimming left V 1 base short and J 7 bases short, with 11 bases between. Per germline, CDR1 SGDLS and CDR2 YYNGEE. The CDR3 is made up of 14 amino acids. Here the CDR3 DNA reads TGTGCCAGCAGCGTACGGTACGGCGTCGGGGAGCTGTTTTTT. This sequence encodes CASSVRYGVGELFF.

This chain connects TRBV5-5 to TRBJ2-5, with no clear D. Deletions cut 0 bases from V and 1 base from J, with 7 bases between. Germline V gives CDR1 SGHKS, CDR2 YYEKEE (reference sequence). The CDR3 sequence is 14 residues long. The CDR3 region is CASSLGSAQETQYF. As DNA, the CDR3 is TGTGCCAGCAGCTTGGGGTCAGCCCAAGAGACCCAGTACTTC. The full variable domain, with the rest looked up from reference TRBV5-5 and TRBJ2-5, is DAGVTQSPTHLIKTRGQQVTLRCSPISGHKSVSWYQQVLGQGPQFIFQYYEKEERGRGNFPDRFSARQFPNYSSELNVNALLLGDSALYLCASSLGSAQETQYFGPGTRLLVL.

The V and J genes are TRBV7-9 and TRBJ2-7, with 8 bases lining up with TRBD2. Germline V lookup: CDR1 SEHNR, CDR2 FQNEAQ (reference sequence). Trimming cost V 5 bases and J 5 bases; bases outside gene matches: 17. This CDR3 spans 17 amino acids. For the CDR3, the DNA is TGTGCCAGCAGCCCTAAGATAGGGGCTAGCGGGCGGAACGAGCAGTACTTC. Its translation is CASSPKIGASGRNEQYF.

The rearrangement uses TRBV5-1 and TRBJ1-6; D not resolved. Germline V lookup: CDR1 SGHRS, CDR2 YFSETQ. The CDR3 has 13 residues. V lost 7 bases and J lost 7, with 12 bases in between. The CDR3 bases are TGCGCCAGCCAGCGGGCAGAGAATTCACCCCTCCACTTT. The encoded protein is CASQRAENSPLHF.

CDR3 region: CASSIGTGASEQYF. The CDR3 bases are TGTGCCAGCAGCATAGGGACTGGGGCGTCCGAGCAGTACTTC. The rearrangement uses TRBV7-3 and TRBJ2-7; D is perhaps TRBD2 (6 bases). Trimming pared 5 bases from V and 6 bases from J, leaving 17 bases between. Germline V gives CDR1 SGHTA, CDR2 FQGTGA. The CDR3 totals 14 residues.